Following are 2 T cell receptor beta chains from one sample sequenced in a study of blood T cell repertoires in COVID-19. This table comes from immunoSEQ multiplex PCR, and its TCRdb copy is limited to in-frame clones, with some not included. This repertoire shows fewer than 400,000 clones, about nine tenths found once; its top ten account for approximately 5%. The material sequenced was PBMCs or T cells enriched from blood (not recorded which). The origin of the receptors is a man aged 55-75 years who had recovered from COVID-19.

The gene calls are TRBV18 and TRBJ2-7, with 7 bases fitting TRBD1. The CDR3 is made up of 14 amino acids. Trimming took 3 bases from V and 3 from J; bases not matched to a gene: 5. Looked up from germline, CDR1 is KGHSH and CDR2 is LQKENI. The CDR3 here is CASSPPGQIYEQYF. The CDR3 bases are TGTGCCAGCTCACCCCCGGGACAGATCTACGAGCAGTACTTC. The variable domain in full, with the rest retrieved from reference TRBV18 and TRBJ2-7, is NAGVMQNPRHLVRRRGQEARLRCSPMKGHSHVYWYRQLPEEGLKFMVYLQKENIIDESGMPKERFSAEFPKEGPSILRIQQVVRGDSAAYFCASSPPGQIYEQYFGPGTRLTVT.

This clone appeared a few times. The gene calls are TRBV15 and TRBJ2-7, with 12 positions matching TRBD1. The CDR3 spans 17 residues. V lost 3 bases to trimming and J lost 5 bases; unmatched junction nucleotides: 11. Germline assignment: CDR1 LNHNV and CDR2 YYDKDF (reference sequence). The CDR3: CATSREIPGQGAHEQYF. CDR3 in DNA: TGTGCCACCAGCAGGGAAATACCGGGACAGGGGGCTCACGAGCAGTACTTC.